These 10 T cell receptor beta chains were sequenced from one sample in a study of blood T cell repertoires in COVID-19. Profiled with immunoSEQ multiplex PCR; TCRdb holds only in-frame clones, not every one. The data contain about 260,000 clones, about nine tenths of them seen just once; the ten biggest clones take up approximately 1.5%. The material sequenced was peripheral blood. The receptor set was obtained from a woman aged 40 to 50 who had recovered from COVID-19.

The J gene is TRBJ2-3, the V gene TRBV5-1; TRBD2 matches 8 bases. This CDR3 has 15 residues. CDR1 and CDR2 from the germline V gene are SGHRS and YFSETQ. The junction had 4 bases not matched to a gene; V was cut back by 4 bases and J by 0 bases. CDR3 in amino acids: CASSLGGDSTDTQYF. CDR3 nucleotides: TGCGCCAGCAGCCTCGGGGGGGATAGCACAGATACGCAGTATTTT.

The chain employs TRBV4-1 and TRBJ1-1; D is undetermined. The CDR3 consists of 14 residues. From germline, CDR1 is MGHRA and CDR2 YSYEKL. V lost 4 bases and J lost 2, with 11 bases in between. In DNA form, the CDR3 reads TGCGCCAGCAGCCCCTTCCGGGAAAACACTGAAGCTTTCTTT. Protein sequence: CASSPFRENTEAFF.

The chain employs TRBV18 and TRBJ2-7, with D possibly matching TRBD2 (5 bases). The CDR3 runs 15 residues. The V gene's germline CDR1 is KGHSH and CDR2 LQKENI. V was trimmed by 3 bases and J by 2 bases, leaving 14 bases between them. The DNA of the CDR3 is TGTGCCAGCTCACCCCCGGGAAGTATGGCCTACGAGCAGTACTTC. It yields the protein CASSPPGSMAYEQYF.

This sequence joins TRBV6-6 and TRBJ2-5; tentative D call: TRBD2 (6 bases). The CDR3 is made up of 13 amino acids. The ends were cut back, 2 bases at V and 5 bases at J, with 9 bases in the middle. CDR1 and CDR2 from the germline V gene are MNHNY and SVGAGI (reference sequence). CDR3 sequence reads: CASSYGLRETQYF. CDR3 sequence (DNA): TGTGCCAGCAGTTACGGACTACGGGAGACCCAGTACTTC.

V is TRBV15 and J is TRBJ2-1, with 7 bases that match TRBD2. Germline V gene lookup returns CDR1 LNHNV and CDR2 YYDKDF (reference sequence). CDR3 length: 16 residues. J gave up 4 bases and V 0 bases, and 6 bases lay outside the gene matches. In DNA, the CDR3 is TGTGCCACCAGCAGAGAGGGAGGGGCCCAATACAATGAGCAGTTCTTC. Amino acid sequence: CATSREGGAQYNEQFF.

The rearrangement links TRBV21-1 to TRBJ1-6; TRBD1 is the table's D call and was not checked against the DNA. TRBV21-1 is a listed pseudogene. The CDR3 has 15 amino acids. The CDR3 loop is CASSYRDSQPSPLHF. The CDR3 DNA is TGTGCCAGCAGTTACAGGGACAGCCAACCTTCACCCCTCCACTTT.

V gene TRBV28 combines with J gene TRBJ1-2; no clear D gene. Germline V gene lookup returns CDR1 MDHEN and CDR2 SYDVKM. CDR3 length equals 13 residues. V was clipped by 6 bases and J by 5 bases, with 13 bases between them. In DNA form, the CDR3 reads TGTGCCAGCAGCCTCCCGGTGTGGTATGGCTACACCTTC. Translating it yields CASSLPVWYGYTF.

As for this clone: Other DNA sequences in the same sample also yield this CDR3. This chain joins TRBV9 and TRBJ1-1, with a tentative D call TRBD1 (5 bases). CDR1 SGDLS and CDR2 YYNGEE come from the germline V gene. Trimming took off 2 bases at V and 2 bases at J, with 7 bases between the two ends. This CDR3 is built from 13 residues. CDR3 bases: TGTGCCAGCAGCGTTACAGGTAACACTGAAGCTTTCTTT. As protein: CASSVTGNTEAFF.

V usage is TRBV5-1 and J usage is TRBJ2-3; 8 nucleotides line up with TRBD2. The J segment lost 4 bases and the V segment lost 3 bases, leaving 16 bases of the junction unmatched. This CDR3 region has 18 residues. CDR1 is SGHRS, CDR2 YFSETQ, per germline. The CDR3 region has the DNA TGCGCCAGCAGCTCTTTTTTTACCGGGGGGGCCGGGTCAGATACGCAGTATTTT. Amino acids: CASSSFFTGGAGSDTQYF.

This chain links TRBV3-1 (or the pseudogene TRBV3-2) with TRBJ2-3; 7 bases align to TRBD2. CDR3 length equals 14 residues. J gave up 3 bases and V 6 bases, and 6 bases lay outside the gene matches. Germline CDR1 reads LGHDT; CDR2 reads YNNKEL (reference sequence). CDR3 bases: TGTGCCAGCAGTGTGCGGGGGAATACAGATACGCAGTATTTT. Protein: CASSVRGNTDTQYF.